What follows is one T cell receptor (beta chain) and its context. A multiplex PCR was run with 60 Vbeta primers and 13 Jbeta primers. The protocol was immunoSEQ multiplex PCR, while the TCRdb copy is restricted to in-frame clones and leaves out a portion. This table holds approximately 130,000 clones, approximately 85% found once. This entry is derived from a study of cytomegalovirus exposure and HLA in healthy donors. The V gene lost 4 bases and the J gene lost 3 bases, with 12 bases spanning the gap. CDR3 length: 14 amino acids. Germline-derived CDR1 and CDR2 are SGHAT and FQNNGV. This chain links TRBV11-2 with TRBJ1-1; D unresolved. The clonotype comes from a woman in her 30s in good health and CMV-seropositive. The sequenced material came from PBMCs. The CDR3: CASSYKTPYTEAFF. CDR3 sequence (DNA): TGTGCCAGCAGCTATAAGACACCGTACACTGAAGCTTTCTTT. Looking up the rest from reference TRBV11-2 and TRBJ1-1 gives the full variable domain: EAGVAQSPRYKIIEKRQSVAFWCNPISGHATLYWYQQILGQGPKLLIQFQNNGVVDDSQLPKDRFSAERLKGVDSTLKIQPAKLEDSAVYLCASSYKTPYTEAFFGQGTRLTVV.